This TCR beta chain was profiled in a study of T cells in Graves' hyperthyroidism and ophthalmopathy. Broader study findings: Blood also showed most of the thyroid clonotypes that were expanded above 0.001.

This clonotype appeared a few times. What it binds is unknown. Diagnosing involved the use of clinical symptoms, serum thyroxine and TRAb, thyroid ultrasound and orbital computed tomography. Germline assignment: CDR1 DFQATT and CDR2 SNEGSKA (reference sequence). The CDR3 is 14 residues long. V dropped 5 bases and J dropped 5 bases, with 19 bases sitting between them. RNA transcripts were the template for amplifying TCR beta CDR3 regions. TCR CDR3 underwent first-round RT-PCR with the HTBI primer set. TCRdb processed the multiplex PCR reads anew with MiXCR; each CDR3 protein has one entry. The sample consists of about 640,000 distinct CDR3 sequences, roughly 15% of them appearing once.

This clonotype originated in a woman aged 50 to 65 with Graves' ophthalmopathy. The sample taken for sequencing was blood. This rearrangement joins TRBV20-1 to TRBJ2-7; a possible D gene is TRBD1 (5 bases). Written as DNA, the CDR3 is TGCAGTGCTGAGTTACCGGCACAAGGGGACGAGCAGTACTTC. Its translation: CSAELPAQGDEQYF.